The 2 T cell receptor beta chains presented below share a single source sample, sequenced in a study of Ad26.COV2.S vaccination and SARS-CoV-2 variants. Noted treatment: some 20 received Ad26.COV2.S at low or high dose, single or two shots; 5 received placebo; per-sample allocation not given. It was on day 63 after the first vaccine or placebo injection that samples were taken. Produced via immunoSEQ multiplex PCR; TCRdb's table is partial and in-frame only. The sample has 200,000 to 300,000 clones, 85% to 90% seen once; the top ten hold about 10%. The material sequenced was peripheral blood, taken in a trial of Ad26.COV2.S vaccine versus placebo. The receptors derive from a person between 18 and 65 years old who received the Ad26.COV2.S COVID-19 vaccine or a placebo.

This rearrangement joins TRBV19 to TRBJ1-6; TRBD1 matches at 10 bases. The junction had 3 bases not matched to a gene; V was cut back by 3 bases and J by 7 bases. Germline V gene sequence: CDR1 LNHDA, CDR2 SQIVND (reference sequence). The CDR3 runs to 15 residues. The DNA of the CDR3 is TGTGCCAGTAGTATCGGGGGACAGGGGAATTCACCCCTCCACTTT. Translation: CASSIGGQGNSPLHF.

J is TRBJ2-2 and V is TRBV5-6; TRBD1 agrees at 7 bases. CDR1 and CDR2 (germline): SGHDT, YYEEEE. V gave up 4 bases and J gave up 5 bases; unmatched junction bases: 2. The CDR3 runs to 13 residues. This chain's CDR3 is CASSRQGTGELFF. The CDR3 DNA sequence: TGTGCCAGCAGCCGACAGGGAACCGGGGAGCTGTTTTTT.